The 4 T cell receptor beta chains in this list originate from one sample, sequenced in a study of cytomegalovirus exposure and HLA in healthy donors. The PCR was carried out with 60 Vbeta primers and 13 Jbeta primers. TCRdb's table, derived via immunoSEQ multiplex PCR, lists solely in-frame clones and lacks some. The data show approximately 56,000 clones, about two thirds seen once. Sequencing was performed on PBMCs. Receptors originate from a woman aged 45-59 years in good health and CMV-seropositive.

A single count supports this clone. CDR3 sequence reads: CSVSGLYEQYF. For the CDR3, the DNA is TGCAGCGTTAGCGGGTTATACGAGCAGTACTTC. The V gene is TRBV29-1, the J gene TRBJ2-7; tentative D call: TRBD2 (6 bases). From germline, CDR1 is SQVTM and CDR2 ANQGSEA. V was trimmed by 5 bases and J by 4 bases, leaving 9 bases between them. The CDR3 loop spans 11 amino acids.

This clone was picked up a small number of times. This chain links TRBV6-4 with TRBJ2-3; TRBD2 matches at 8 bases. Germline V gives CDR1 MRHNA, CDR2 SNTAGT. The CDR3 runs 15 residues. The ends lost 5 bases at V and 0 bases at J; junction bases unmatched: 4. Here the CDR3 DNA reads TGTGCCAGCAGTACCGGGACTAGTAGCACAGATACGCAGTATTTT. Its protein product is CASSTGTSSTDTQYF.

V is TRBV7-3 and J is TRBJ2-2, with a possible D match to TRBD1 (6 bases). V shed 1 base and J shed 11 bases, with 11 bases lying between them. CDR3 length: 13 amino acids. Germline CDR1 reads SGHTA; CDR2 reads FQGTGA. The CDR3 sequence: CASSLIARGELFF. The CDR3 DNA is TGTGCCAGCAGCTTAATCGCCAGGGGAGAGCTGTTTTTT.

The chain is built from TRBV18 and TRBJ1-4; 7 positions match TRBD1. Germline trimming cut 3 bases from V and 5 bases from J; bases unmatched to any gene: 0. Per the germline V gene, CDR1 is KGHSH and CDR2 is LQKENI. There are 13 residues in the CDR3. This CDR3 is CASSPGQNEKLFF. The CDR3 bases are TGTGCCAGCTCACCGGGACAGAATGAAAAACTGTTTTTT.